These 5 T cell receptor beta chains originate from one sample sequenced in a study of molecular identifiers for immune sequencing clone quantification. TCRdb reprocessed the PCR reads via MiXCR and lists one record per CDR3 protein. The sample gives 400,000 to 600,000 distinct CDR3 sequences, around 23% of which show up once; around 0.76% is in the top ten. The sample comprised naive CD8+ T cells from blood, with Jurkat cell RNA spiked in. Sample subset: FACS-sorted CD8+CD4-CCR7+CD45RA+ naive T cells. The receptors shown here come from a human donor in good health. Some libraries in this study had Jurkat cell RNA spiked in.

Worth noting for this clonotype: A much larger clonotype is one base distant, so this may be a read error. The rearrangement joins TRBV20-1 to TRBJ1-1; 7 nucleotides agree with TRBD1. CDR3 length: 13 residues. Germline V gene lookup returns CDR1 DFQATT and CDR2 SNEGSKA (reference sequence). Unmatched junction bases numbered 6, after V lost 3 bases and J lost 5 bases. The CDR3 here is CSARAMTGTEAFF. In DNA form, the CDR3 reads TGCAGTGCTAGGGCGATGACAGGGACTGAAGCTTTCTTT.

This clonotype has at least ten counts. The J gene is TRBJ1-4, the V gene TRBV7-9; D not resolved. The CDR3 contains 14 residues. CDR1 SEHNR and CDR2 FQNEAQ come from the germline V gene (reference sequence). V shed 2 bases and J shed 5 bases, with 9 bases lying between them. The CDR3 bases are TGTGCCAGCAGCTTACTTACGAGCAATGAAAAACTGTTTTTT. Protein: CASSLLTSNEKLFF. The variable domain in full, with the rest retrieved from reference TRBV7-9 and TRBJ1-4, is DTGVSQNPRHKITKRGQNVTFRCDPISEHNRLYWYRQTLGQGPEFLTYFQNEAQLEKSRLLSDRFSAERPKGSFSTLEIQRTEQGDSAMYLCASSLLTSNEKLFFGSGTQLSVL.

This clonotype appeared a few times. This chain connects TRBV27 to TRBJ2-7; 10 bases are shared with TRBD2. Germline V lookup: CDR1 MNHEY, CDR2 SMNVEV (reference sequence). This CDR3 region has 15 residues. V was pared by 2 bases and J by 4 bases, with 5 bases of the junction left unmatched. The CDR3 nucleotides are TGTGCCAGCAGTTTAAGCGGGGGGGCCTTGTACGAGCAGTACTTC. It specifies CASSLSGGALYEQYF.

The V gene is TRBV9, the J gene TRBJ2-3; D not certain. Germline values: CDR1 SGDLS, CDR2 YYNGEE. The CDR3 is made up of 13 amino acids. V lost 4 bases, J lost 4 bases, and 10 bases lay in between. For the CDR3, the DNA is TGTGCCAGCAGCTCCCGTAATTCAGATACGCAGTATTTT. This translates into CASSSRNSDTQYF. Full variable domain (remainder filled in from reference TRBV9 and TRBJ2-3): DSGVTQTPKHLITATGQRVTLRCSPRSGDLSVYWYQQSLDQGLQFLIQYYNGEERAKGNILERFSAQQFPDLHSELNLSSLELGDSALYFCASSSRNSDTQYFGPGTRLTVL.

J is TRBJ2-7 and V is TRBV7-9, with D possibly being TRBD1 or TRBD2 (5 bases each). The CDR3 contains 15 residues. The V gene's germline CDR1 is SEHNR and CDR2 FQNEAQ (reference sequence). V was trimmed by 8 bases and J by 2 bases, leaving 19 bases between them. The CDR3 region is CASLPPAEGPYEQYF. The CDR3 nucleotides are TGTGCCAGCCTCCCCCCCGCCGAGGGGCCCTACGAGCAGTACTTC.